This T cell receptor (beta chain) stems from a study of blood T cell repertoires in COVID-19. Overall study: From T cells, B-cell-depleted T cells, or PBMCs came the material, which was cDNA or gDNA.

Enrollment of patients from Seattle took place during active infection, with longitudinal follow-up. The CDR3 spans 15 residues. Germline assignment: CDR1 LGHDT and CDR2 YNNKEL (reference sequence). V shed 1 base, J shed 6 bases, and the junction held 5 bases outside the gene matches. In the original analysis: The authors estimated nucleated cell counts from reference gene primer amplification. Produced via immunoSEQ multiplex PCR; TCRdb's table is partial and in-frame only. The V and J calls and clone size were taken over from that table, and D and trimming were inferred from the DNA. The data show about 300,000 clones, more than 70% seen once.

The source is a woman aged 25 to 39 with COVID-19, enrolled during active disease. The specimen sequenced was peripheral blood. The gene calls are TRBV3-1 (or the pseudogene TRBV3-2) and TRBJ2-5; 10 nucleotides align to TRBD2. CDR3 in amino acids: CASSQAAGGLKTQYF. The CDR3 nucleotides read TGTGCCAGCAGCCAAGCAGCGGGGGGGCTTAAGACCCAGTACTTC.